This passage covers 3 T cell receptor beta chains from one sample sequenced in a study of human T cells and chemical hapten exposure. Noted time point: patch test 1, 2 weeks after DPC sensitization. Documented treatment: therapeutic diphenylcyclopropenone sensitization with weekly scalp DPC. TCRdb re-analysed the RACE reads in MiXCR, keeping a single row per CDR3 protein. This sample carries nearly 80,000 distinct CDR3 sequences, around a tenth of them seen once, and the ten largest clones take around 1.3%. This material consisted of whole blood, taken in connection with sensitization to the hapten diphenylcyclopropenone (DPC). All receptors derive from a woman aged 45-65 years with alopecia areata. Some clones in this sample may be carry-over from other donors' samples.

This clonotype was counted a few times. The V gene is TRBV28, the J gene TRBJ2-5, with D possibly matching TRBD1 (6 bases). Trimming shortened V by 5 bases and J by 1 base, and 14 bases separated the two germline ends. Germline V gives CDR1 MDHEN, CDR2 SYDVKM. The CDR3 has 15 residues. CDR3 residues: CASSPTGTPQETQYF. In DNA, the CDR3 is TGTGCCAGCAGTCCAACCGGGACACCCCAAGAGACCCAGTACTTC.

In this sample, this clonotype turned up a few times. The rearrangement uses TRBV28 and TRBJ2-5; no firm D call. CDR1 and CDR2 from the germline V gene are MDHEN and SYDVKM. The CDR3 is 14 residues long. V lost 6 bases and J lost 9, with 20 bases in between. CDR3 DNA sequence: TGTGCCAGCAGCCTAATAGCTGCCCTCGGAGCCCAGTACTTC. This codes for CASSLIAALGAQYF.

This chain uses TRBV18 with TRBJ2-4; D remains ambiguous. Germline lookup yields CDR1 KGHSH and CDR2 LQKENI. The V gene lost 2 bases and the J gene lost 6 bases, with 5 bases spanning the gap. This CDR3 has 12 residues. The CDR3 DNA reads TGTGCCAGCTCACCAGCTAGAAACATTCAGTACTTC. This gives the protein CASSPARNIQYF.